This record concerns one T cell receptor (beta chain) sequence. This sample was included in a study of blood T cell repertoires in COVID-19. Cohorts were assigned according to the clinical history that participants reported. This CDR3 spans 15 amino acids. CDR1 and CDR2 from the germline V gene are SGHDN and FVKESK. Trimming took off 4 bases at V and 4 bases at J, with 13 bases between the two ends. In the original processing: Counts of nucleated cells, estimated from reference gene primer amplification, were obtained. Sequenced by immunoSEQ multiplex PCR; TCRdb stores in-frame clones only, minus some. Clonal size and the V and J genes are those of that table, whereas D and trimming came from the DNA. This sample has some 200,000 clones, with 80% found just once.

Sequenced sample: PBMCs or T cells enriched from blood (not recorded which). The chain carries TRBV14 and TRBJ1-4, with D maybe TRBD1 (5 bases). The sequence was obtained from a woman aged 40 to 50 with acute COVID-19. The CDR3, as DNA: TGTGCCAGCAGCCCTTTTCGACAGAATAATGAAAAACTGTTTTTT. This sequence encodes CASSPFRQNNEKLFF. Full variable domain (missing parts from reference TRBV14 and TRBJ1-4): EAGVTQFPSHSVIEKGQTVTLRCDPISGHDNLYWYRRVMGKEIKFLLHFVKESKQDESGMPNNRFLAERTGGTYSTLKVQPAELEDSGVYFCASSPFRQNNEKLFFGSGTQLSVL.